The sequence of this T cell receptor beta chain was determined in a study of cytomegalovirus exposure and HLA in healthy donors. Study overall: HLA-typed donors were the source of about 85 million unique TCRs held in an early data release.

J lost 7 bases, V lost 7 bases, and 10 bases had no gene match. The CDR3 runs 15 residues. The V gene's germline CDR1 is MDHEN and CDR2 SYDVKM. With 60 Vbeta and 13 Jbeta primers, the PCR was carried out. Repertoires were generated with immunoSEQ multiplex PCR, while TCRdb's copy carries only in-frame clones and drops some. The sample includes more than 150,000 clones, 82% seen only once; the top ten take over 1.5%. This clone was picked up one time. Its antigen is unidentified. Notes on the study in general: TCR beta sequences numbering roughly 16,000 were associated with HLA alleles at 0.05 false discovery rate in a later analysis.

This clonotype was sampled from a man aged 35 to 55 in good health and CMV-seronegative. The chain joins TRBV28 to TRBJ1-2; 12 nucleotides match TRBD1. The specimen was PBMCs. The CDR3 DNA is TGTGCCAGCAACTTTATGGGGACAGGGGGCGGTGGCTACACCTTC. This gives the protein CASNFMGTGGGGYTF.